Listed here are 26 T cell receptor beta chains from one sample, sequenced in a study of shared clonotypes between healthy human individuals. In the naive CD8 group, cells lacked CD45RO and were positively selected for CCR7, so terminally differentiated effector memory CD45RA+ cells were left out. The data were produced by immunoSEQ multiplex PCR, yet TCRdb's version contains in-frame clones alone and is incomplete. The sample has some 2.1 million clones, over 85% seen once; the top ten hold approximately 1.6%. Specimen: naive CD8+ T cells from PBMCs. The receptor source for this set is a man in his late teens or twenties in good health. Some clones in this sample may be carry-over from other donors' samples.

The chain links TRBV9 to TRBJ1-1, with D unresolved. This CDR3 spans 13 amino acids. Trimming removed 4 bases from V and 0 bases from J, with 7 bases in between. Germline CDR1 reads SGDLS; CDR2 reads YYNGEE. This CDR3 is CASSRTLNTEAFF. Written as DNA, the CDR3 is TGTGCCAGCAGCCGCACGTTGAACACTGAAGCTTTCTTT.

The chain links TRBV30 to TRBJ2-5; D is ambiguous. With 1 base removed from V and 1 base from J, the gap between germline ends came to 10 bases. CDR3 size: 14 residues. CDR1 is GTSNPN and CDR2 is SVGIG in the germline V gene (reference sequence). Here the CDR3 DNA reads TGTGCCTGGAGTGCCTGGGCACCCCAAGAGACCCAGTACTTC. Translated: CAWSAWAPQETQYF.

This clone appeared once. The genes are TRBV5-1 and TRBJ2-2; no definite D call. The CDR3 has 17 residues. CDR1 is SGHRS and CDR2 is YFSETQ in the germline V gene. The germline V and J ends were trimmed by 0 bases and 4 bases, with 16 bases remaining between them. The CDR3 DNA reads TGCGCCAGCAGCTTGGAGCAGATCTACCCAAGCACCGGGGAGCTGTTTTTT. Its protein product is CASSLEQIYPSTGELFF.

The rearrangement links TRBV5-1 to TRBJ2-1; 9 bases match TRBD2. The J segment lost 0 bases and the V segment lost 4 bases, leaving 11 bases of the junction unmatched. The germline V gene has CDR1 SGHRS and CDR2 YFSETQ. This CDR3 is built from 18 residues. For the CDR3, the DNA is TGCGCCAGCAGCCCTAAAATACTAGCGGGCAGCTCCTACAATGAGCAGTTCTTC. Protein sequence: CASSPKILAGSSYNEQFF.

V usage is TRBV7-9 and J usage is TRBJ2-3; TRBD1 matches 7 bases. The trim removed 4 bases at V and 4 bases at J, leaving 8 bases unmatched. This CDR3 has 15 residues. CDR1 SEHNR and CDR2 FQNEAQ come from the germline V gene (reference sequence). The CDR3 region is CASSSQIQGADTQYF. The DNA of the CDR3 is TGTGCCAGCAGCTCGCAGATTCAGGGGGCAGATACGCAGTATTTT.

The count of this clone is one. The chain uses TRBV27 and TRBJ2-7, with 15 bases lining up with TRBD2. Per the germline V gene, CDR1 is MNHEY and CDR2 is SMNVEV (reference sequence). The CDR3 length is 17 residues. Germline trimming cut 5 bases from V and 4 bases from J; bases unmatched to any gene: 9. This CDR3 is CASSLARGTSGRYEQYF. CDR3 DNA sequence: TGTGCCAGCAGTCTCGCCCGTGGGACTAGCGGGAGGTACGAGCAGTACTTC.

V and J are TRBV29-1 and TRBJ1-3; D not certain. Germline assignment: CDR1 SQVTM and CDR2 ANQGSEA. The V gene lost 6 bases and the J gene lost 7 bases, with 10 bases spanning the gap. CDR3 size: 11 residues. CDR3 sequence reads: CSVLVGNTIYF. For the CDR3, the DNA is TGCAGCGTCTTGGTAGGGAACACCATATATTTT.

The V and J genes are TRBV14 and TRBJ2-7; D not certain. The CDR3 consists of 14 residues. V was shortened by 0 bases and J by 6 bases, with 12 bases between the two germline ends. CDR1 and CDR2 (germline): SGHDN, FVKESK. Here the CDR3 reads CASSQDTAFGEQYF. The CDR3 DNA reads TGTGCCAGCAGCCAAGATACTGCATTTGGCGAGCAGTACTTC.

V and J are TRBV6-6 and TRBJ2-1; TRBD1 matches at 7 bases. Trimming at V came to 2 bases and at J to 3 bases, leaving 4 bases not matched to a gene. CDR3 length: 15 residues. Germline values: CDR1 MNHNY, CDR2 SVGAGI (reference sequence). CDR3 bases: TGTGCCAGCAGTTACCCCGGGACAGACTACAATGAGCAGTTCTTC. The encoded protein is CASSYPGTDYNEQFF.

In the case of this clone: The sample carries other DNA sequences with the same CDR3. The chain employs TRBV28 and TRBJ2-7; D is ambiguous. This CDR3 region has 11 residues. V was pared by 4 bases and J by 4 bases, with 5 bases between. CDR1 and CDR2 (germline): MDHEN, SYDVKM. CDR3 residues: CASSSSYEQYF. The CDR3 DNA follows: TGTGCCAGCAGTTCGTCATACGAGCAGTACTTC.

About this clone: This specimen includes other DNA sequences encoding the same CDR3. The rearrangement uses TRBV7-9 and TRBJ2-7; TRBD1 matches at 11 bases. This CDR3 is built from 15 residues. The junction had 2 bases not matched to a gene; V was cut back by 4 bases and J by 0 bases. Germline assignment: CDR1 SEHNR and CDR2 FQNEAQ (reference sequence). The CDR3 here is CASSSGTGGSYEQYF. For the CDR3, the DNA is TGTGCCAGCAGCTCTGGGACAGGGGGCTCCTACGAGCAGTACTTC.

The V gene is TRBV28, the J gene TRBJ1-1, with D maybe TRBD1 (6 bases). Trimming removed 5 bases from V and 5 bases from J, with 24 bases in between. The CDR3 is 17 residues long. Germline CDR1 and CDR2: MDHEN and SYDVKM. In nucleotides, the CDR3 is TGTGCCAGCAGTCCCTCTTGGACAGTTACGGGAGAGACTGAAGCTTTCTTT. It translates to CASSPSWTVTGETEAFF.

The rearrangement uses TRBV7-8 and TRBJ2-1; D is ambiguous. Germline loops: CDR1 SGHVS, CDR2 FQNEAQ. V lost 3 bases, J lost 10 bases, and 7 bases lay in between. CDR3 length equals 11 residues. This chain's CDR3 is CASSFLGEQFF. The CDR3 region has the DNA TGTGCCAGCAGCTTCTTGGGGGAGCAGTTCTTC.

This clone was observed a single time. The chain couples TRBV10-3 to TRBJ2-5; 7 bases fit TRBD1. The V gene's germline CDR1 is ENHRY and CDR2 SYGVKD. The V and J ends lost 4 bases and 2 bases, in that order; junction bases with no gene match: 7. CDR3 length: 15 residues. CDR3 sequence (DNA): TGTGCCATCAGTGGCCGGGACAGCCAGCAAGAGACCCAGTACTTC. Protein: CAISGRDSQQETQYF.

This clone appeared a single time. This sample includes further DNA sequences coding for the same CDR3. CDR3 amino acids: CASRPGGSNQPQHF. The CDR3 DNA reads TGTGCCAGCAGGCCTGGAGGGAGCAATCAGCCCCAGCATTTT. The chain uses TRBV27 and TRBJ1-5; D is undetermined. The germline gives CDR1 MNHEY, CDR2 SMNVEV (reference sequence). V lost 6 bases and J lost 1, with 10 bases in between. The CDR3 sequence is 14 residues long.

This chain uses TRBV6-6 with TRBJ2-7, with unresolved D. The CDR3 contains 12 residues. Germline loops: CDR1 MNHNY, CDR2 SVGAGI (reference sequence). Trimming left V 5 bases short and J 4 bases short, with 9 bases between. The CDR3 is CASSPRNYEQYF. CDR3 nucleotides: TGTGCCAGCAGTCCCCGAAATTACGAGCAGTACTTC.

The chain carries TRBV9 and TRBJ2-3; D is undetermined. The CDR3 length is 15 residues. Germline CDR1 SGDLS, CDR2 YYNGEE. Trimming took 0 bases from V and 2 from J, leaving 10 bases between them. This CDR3 is CASSVGSPNTDTQYF. In DNA form, the CDR3 reads TGTGCCAGCAGCGTAGGGAGCCCCAACACAGATACGCAGTATTTT.

The V and J genes are TRBV7-9 and TRBJ1-3, with D hard to call. Trimming removed 8 bases from V and 8 bases from J, with 22 bases in between. The CDR3 sequence is 15 residues long. CDR1 and CDR2 from the germline V gene are SEHNR and FQNEAQ (reference sequence). CDR3 nucleotide sequence: TGTGCCAGCGGGTGGAACCCCGGGGAGTATTACACCATATATTTT. Encoded protein: CASGWNPGEYYTIYF.

The rearrangement joins TRBV4-1 to TRBJ2-7; TRBD1 is a possible D gene (6 bases). The CDR3 runs 15 residues. Germline assignment: CDR1 MGHRA and CDR2 YSYEKL. V was clipped by 4 bases and J by 0 bases, with 13 bases between them. In DNA form, the CDR3 reads TGCGCCAGCAGCCCCCAGGGGCAGAACTCCTACGAGCAGTACTTC. This encodes CASSPQGQNSYEQYF.

This chain connects TRBV28 to TRBJ1-5, with D unclear. Trimming took 9 bases from V and 0 from J, leaving 9 bases between them. This CDR3 comprises 13 residues. In germline, CDR1 is MDHEN, CDR2 SYDVKM. The CDR3: CASQVYSNQPQHF. The CDR3 nucleotides read TGTGCCAGTCAGGTCTATAGCAATCAGCCCCAGCATTTT.

This clone was observed once. This sequence joins TRBV5-6 and TRBJ1-4; a possible D gene is TRBD1 (6 bases). Trimming removed 4 bases from V and 8 bases from J, with 15 bases in between. Germline CDR1 SGHDT, CDR2 YYEEEE. There are 14 residues in the CDR3. The CDR3 DNA sequence: TGTGCCAGCAGCCTACAGGGTAATGGCGAAAAACTGTTTTTT. The encoded protein is CASSLQGNGEKLFF.

In its sample, this clone was seen once. The J gene is TRBJ2-1, the V gene TRBV25-1, with 9 bases aligning to TRBD2. Germline V lookup: CDR1 MGHDK, CDR2 SYGVNS. The ends lost 7 bases at V and 9 bases at J; junction bases unmatched: 10. The CDR3 is 14 amino acids. This CDR3 is CASKLAGSGIEQFF. The CDR3 bases are TGTGCCAGCAAGCTAGCGGGGAGTGGGATTGAGCAGTTCTTC.

The chain is built from TRBV4-3 and TRBJ1-1; no clear D gene. This CDR3 contains 14 residues. V lost 0 bases and J 2 bases, leaving 7 bases between the germline ends. Germline V gene sequence: CDR1 LGHNA, CDR2 YSLEER. This CDR3 reads CASSQDYSNTEAFF. The CDR3 DNA is TGCGCCAGCAGCCAAGATTACAGCAACACTGAAGCTTTCTTT.

This sequence joins TRBV5-6 and TRBJ2-7, with D perhaps TRBD1 (9 bases). The V end was cut by 3 bases, the J end by 3 bases, with 19 bases between. Germline V gene data show CDR1 as SGHDT and CDR2 as YYEEEE. The CDR3 has 16 amino acids. The CDR3 region is CASSSGQGLGFYEQYF. The CDR3 region has the DNA TGTGCCAGCAGCTCGGGACAGGGACTAGGATTCTACGAGCAGTACTTC. The full variable domain, in which reference TRBV5-6 and TRBJ2-7 provide the parts outside the CDR3, is DAGVTQSPTHLIKTRGQQVTLRCSPKSGHDTVSWYQQALGQGPQFIFQYYEEEERQRGNFPDRFSGHQFPNYSSELNVNALLLGDSALYLCASSSGQGLGFYEQYFGPGTRLTVT.

The chain recombines TRBV29-1 with TRBJ2-1; weak D call: TRBD2 (5 bases). Trimming pared 7 bases from V and 7 bases from J, leaving 23 bases between. The CDR3 contains 15 residues. Germline V CDR1 and CDR2: SQVTM, ANQGSEA. The CDR3 DNA reads as TGCAGCGCCCGAGAGGCAGTCCGGACTGGAAATGAGCAGTTCTTC. This translates into CSAREAVRTGNEQFF.

This chain connects TRBV12-5 to TRBJ2-7; tentatively, D is TRBD1 (5 bases). The CDR3 length is 12 residues. Trimming stripped 0 bases from V and 9 bases from J, with 9 bases between. Germline V gene lookup returns CDR1 LGHNT and CDR2 FRNRAP. This CDR3 reads CASGLVRQGQYF. The CDR3, as DNA: TGTGCTAGTGGTTTGGTTCGGCAGGGGCAGTACTTC.